These 17 T cell receptor beta chains came from one sample sequenced in a study of shared clonotypes between healthy human individuals. The assay was immunoSEQ multiplex PCR, and TCRdb's table has in-frame clones only and misses some. The sample consists of about 2 million clones, 90% to 95% of them appearing once. Sequenced material: naive CD4+ T cells sorted from blood. Subset given: CD45RA+ positively selected. The receptors here all came from a man between 18 and 35 years old in good health.

Points on this clone: Additional DNA sequences in this sample encode the identical CDR3. This chain joins TRBV28 and TRBJ1-4; 10 positions match TRBD1. CDR1 and CDR2 from the germline V gene are MDHEN and SYDVKM. Trimming took 4 bases from V and 7 from J; bases not matched to a gene: 6. The CDR3 runs to 15 residues. CDR3 in amino acids: CASSSPTGGGEKLFF. The CDR3 bases are TGTGCCAGCAGTTCCCCGACAGGGGGCGGTGAAAAACTGTTTTTT.

The chain combines TRBV12-5 with TRBJ2-7; 7 bases fit TRBD1. This CDR3 is built from 16 residues. After removal of 3 bases from V and 3 bases from J, the junction contained 11 bases not matched to a gene. The germline gives CDR1 LGHNT, CDR2 FRNRAP. The CDR3 spells CASGFPLRDSFYEQYF. The CDR3 DNA follows: TGTGCTAGTGGTTTCCCCTTGAGGGACAGTTTCTACGAGCAGTACTTC.

In regard to this clone: Other DNA sequences in this specimen translate into the identical CDR3. V is TRBV5-1 and J is TRBJ2-7; D is ambiguous. The CDR3 is 12 amino acids. V was cut by 0 bases and J by 6 bases, with 7 bases left in between. Looked up from germline, CDR1 is SGHRS and CDR2 is YFSETQ. The CDR3 DNA reads TGCGCCAGCAGCTTGGCTCTCGGCGAGCAGTACTTC. Its translation: CASSLALGEQYF.

This clone was found once. This chain uses TRBV18 with TRBJ2-7, with 9 bases identical to TRBD1. The CDR3 runs to 16 residues. Trimming removed 3 bases from V and 4 bases from J; junction bases left unmatched: 10. CDR1 is KGHSH and CDR2 is LQKENI in the germline V gene. CDR3 in amino acids: CASSPVTGTGIYEQYF. The CDR3 region has the DNA TGTGCCAGCTCACCGGTAACCGGGACAGGGATATACGAGCAGTACTTC.

The chain employs TRBV5-4 and TRBJ1-2; 7 bases match TRBD1. The CDR3 totals 13 residues. V dropped 4 bases and J dropped 6; count of bases not matched to a gene: 6. Germline-derived CDR1 and CDR2 are SGHNT and YYREEE (reference sequence). The CDR3 protein is CASSQDRYDGYTF. The CDR3 nucleotides read TGTGCCAGCAGCCAGGACAGGTATGATGGCTACACCTTC.

As DNA, the CDR3 is TGCGCCAGCAGCCAAGAGGGAGGACTAGTGTCGGAGACCCAGTACTTC. Its translation: CASSQEGGLVSETQYF. This chain connects TRBV4-3 to TRBJ2-5; 7 bases map to TRBD2. The ends lost 0 bases at V and 5 bases at J; junction bases unmatched: 9. This CDR3 has 16 residues. Germline V gives CDR1 LGHNA, CDR2 YSLEER.

The chain combines TRBV9 with TRBJ1-3, with D possibly TRBD1 on 5 matching bases. The CDR3 sequence is 19 residues long. Germline V lookup: CDR1 SGDLS, CDR2 YYNGEE. V shed 4 bases and J shed 1 base, with 24 bases lying between them. DNA of the CDR3: TGTGCCAGCAGCTACCCGTCTACCCAGGGAAGCCATTCTGGAAACACCATATATTTT. Its protein is CASSYPSTQGSHSGNTIYF.

J is TRBJ2-6 and V is TRBV5-6, with TRBD1 matching over 7 bases. From germline, CDR1 is SGHDT and CDR2 YYEEEE. Losses at the gene ends were 3 bases for V and 0 bases for J; bases not matched to a gene: 12. The CDR3 totals 19 residues. CDR3 in DNA: TGTGCCAGCAGCTCAAACCAGGACAGGACCAGCTCTGGGGCCAACGTCCTGACTTTC. Translating gives CASSSNQDRTSSGANVLTF.

The genes are TRBV6-5 and TRBJ1-1; maybe TRBD1 (6 bases). The CDR3 spans 15 residues. The V gene's germline CDR1 is MNHEY and CDR2 SVGAGI. Trimming removed 6 bases at V and 0 bases at J, with 14 bases between. CDR3 bases: TGTGCCAGCAGGAAGGAAAGGGGGGTGAACACTGAAGCTTTCTTT. Encoded protein: CASRKERGVNTEAFF.

The chain has TRBV2 and TRBJ1-6, with a weak D call TRBD1 (5 bases). The CDR3 covers 13 residues. The V gene lost 7 bases and the J gene lost 7 bases, with 11 bases spanning the gap. CDR1 and CDR2 (germline): SNHLY, FYNNEI. CDR3 bases: TGTGCCAGCATGGACAACCCGAATTCACCCCTCCACTTT. Protein: CASMDNPNSPLHF.

J is TRBJ2-3 and V is TRBV19; the D gene is possibly TRBD1 (6 bases). This CDR3 is built from 13 residues. The V gene lost 5 bases and the J gene lost 10 bases, with 16 bases spanning the gap. CDR1 and CDR2 from the germline V gene are LNHDA and SQIVND (reference sequence). The CDR3 spells CASSGYREGPQYF. In DNA form, the CDR3 reads TGTGCCAGTAGTGGGTACAGGGAAGGTCCGCAGTATTTT.

V and J are TRBV5-1 and TRBJ2-1; D perhaps matches TRBD1 (6 bases). The CDR3 runs to 17 residues. V gave up 0 bases and J gave up 8 bases, with 21 bases separating them. Looked up from germline, CDR1 is SGHRS and CDR2 is YFSETQ. The CDR3 reads CASSLGQVGPTRDEQFF. CDR3 coding DNA: TGCGCCAGCAGCTTGGGACAGGTGGGGCCTACTAGAGATGAGCAGTTCTTC.

The chain combines TRBV5-6 with TRBJ2-3; possible D gene TRBD2, 5 bases. Germline V CDR1 and CDR2: SGHDT, YYEEEE. Trimming removed 2 bases at V and 2 bases at J, with 21 bases between. The CDR3 contains 18 residues. The CDR3 region has the DNA TGTGCCAGCAGCTTCTTCCTCCTTAGCGTGGAAGACACAGATACGCAGTATTTT. Translation gives CASSFFLLSVEDTDTQYF.

This chain links TRBV19 with TRBJ1-1; TRBD1 matches at 8 bases. The CDR3 is 14 residues long. Germline lookup yields CDR1 LNHDA and CDR2 SQIVND (reference sequence). V was clipped by 7 bases and J by 1 base; unmatched bases: 5. The CDR3 here is CASIPGQGNTEAFF. The DNA of the CDR3 is TGTGCCAGTATCCCAGGACAGGGGAACACTGAAGCTTTCTTT.

V is TRBV18 and J is TRBJ1-3; TRBD1 matches 9 bases. Germline V gene sequence: CDR1 KGHSH, CDR2 LQKENI. The CDR3 runs to 17 residues. V dropped 0 bases and J dropped 4; count of bases not matched to a gene: 7. This chain's CDR3 is CASSPPGQGNSGNTIYF. Here the CDR3 DNA reads TGTGCCAGCTCACCACCGGGACAGGGTAATTCCGGAAACACCATATATTTT.

The chain carries TRBV9 and TRBJ2-3; D perhaps matches TRBD1 (6 bases). Germline-derived CDR1 and CDR2 are SGDLS and YYNGEE. There are 15 residues in the CDR3. Deletions cut 0 bases from V and 6 bases from J, with 14 bases between. DNA of the CDR3: TGTGCCAGCAGCGTAGCTGGCCAGGGGTCCGATACGCAGTATTTT. Residues: CASSVAGQGSDTQYF.

The chain joins TRBV7-9 to TRBJ2-1; D assignment may be TRBD1 or TRBD2 (6 bases each). Germline V lookup: CDR1 SEHNR, CDR2 FQNEAQ (reference sequence). The CDR3 length is 14 residues. Trimming shortened V by 8 bases and J by 8 bases, and 19 bases separated the two germline ends. The CDR3 here is CASAALGGRDEQFF. DNA for the CDR3: TGTGCCAGCGCAGCCCTGGGGGGCCGCGATGAGCAGTTCTTC.